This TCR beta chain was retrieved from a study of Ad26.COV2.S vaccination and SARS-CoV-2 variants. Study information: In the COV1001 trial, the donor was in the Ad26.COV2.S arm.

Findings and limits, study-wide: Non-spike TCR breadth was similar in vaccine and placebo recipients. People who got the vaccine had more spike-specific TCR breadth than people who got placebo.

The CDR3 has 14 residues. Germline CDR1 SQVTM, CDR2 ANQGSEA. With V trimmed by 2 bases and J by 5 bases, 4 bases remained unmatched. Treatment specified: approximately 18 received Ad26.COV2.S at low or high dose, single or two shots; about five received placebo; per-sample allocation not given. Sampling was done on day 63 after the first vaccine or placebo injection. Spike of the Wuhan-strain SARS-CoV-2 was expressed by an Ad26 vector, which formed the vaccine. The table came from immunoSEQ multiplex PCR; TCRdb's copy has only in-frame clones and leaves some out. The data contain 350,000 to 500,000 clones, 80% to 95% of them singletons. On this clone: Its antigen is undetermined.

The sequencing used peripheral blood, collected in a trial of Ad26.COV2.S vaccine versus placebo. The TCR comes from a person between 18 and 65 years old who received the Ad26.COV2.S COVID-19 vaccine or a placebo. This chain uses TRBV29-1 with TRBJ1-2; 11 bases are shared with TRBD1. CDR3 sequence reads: CSVESGTGGYGYTF. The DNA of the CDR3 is TGCAGCGTTGAATCCGGGACAGGGGGATATGGCTACACCTTC.